This T cell receptor beta chain was observed in a study of PD-L1 blockade in urothelial cancer. For the study at large: Men with urothelial cancer arising in the bladder made up most of the 29 patients. Blood gave a median around 150,000 T cells.

Sequencing used immunoSEQ multiplex PCR; TCRdb keeps in-frame clones, though not all of them. Altogether roughly 39,000 clones are present, just over 90% being singletons, with the ten largest covering over 9%. A few counts support this clone. Trimming shortened V by 0 bases and J by 1 base, and 10 bases separated the two germline ends. Germline loops: CDR1 MGHRA, CDR2 YSYEKL. The CDR3 has 16 amino acids. Regarding time point: pretreatment peripheral blood. Metastatic or locally advanced urothelial carcinoma was present in the patients. The material sequenced was PBMCs, taken around atezolizumab (anti-PD-L1) treatment. The chain carries TRBV4-1 and TRBJ2-1; D gene ambiguous. The TCR comes from a woman aged 60 to 75 with urothelial cancer. The CDR3 nucleotides read TGCGCCAGCAGCCAAGACGAGGTAGCTTCCTACAATGAGCAGTTCTTC. Amino acids: CASSQDEVASYNEQFF.